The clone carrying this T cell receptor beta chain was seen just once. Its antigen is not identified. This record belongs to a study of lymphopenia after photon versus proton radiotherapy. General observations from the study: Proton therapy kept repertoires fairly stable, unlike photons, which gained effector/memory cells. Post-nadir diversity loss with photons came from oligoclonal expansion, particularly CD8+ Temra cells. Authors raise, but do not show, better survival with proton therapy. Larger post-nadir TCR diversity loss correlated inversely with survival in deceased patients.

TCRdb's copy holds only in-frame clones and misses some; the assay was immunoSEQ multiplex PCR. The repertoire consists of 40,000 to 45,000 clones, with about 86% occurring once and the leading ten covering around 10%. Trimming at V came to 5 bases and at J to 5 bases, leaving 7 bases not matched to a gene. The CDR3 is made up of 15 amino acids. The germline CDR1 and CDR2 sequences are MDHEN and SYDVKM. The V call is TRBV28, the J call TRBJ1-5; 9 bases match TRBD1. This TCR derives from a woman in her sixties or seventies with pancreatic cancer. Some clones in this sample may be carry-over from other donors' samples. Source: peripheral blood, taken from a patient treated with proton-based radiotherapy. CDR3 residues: CASSSPTGGDQPQHF. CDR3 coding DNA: TGTGCCAGCAGTAGTCCGACAGGGGGAGATCAGCCCCAGCATTTT.